This T cell receptor (beta chain) is from a study of CD4 T cells in relation to SARS-CoV-2 and coronaviruses. Across the study: ViraFEST: approximately 10-day antigen culture of PBMCs, then TCR beta CDR3 sequencing. The HLA restriction of the shared crossreactive spike epitopes was mapped. Controls used an HIV-1 Nef peptide pool or no peptide.

Sequenced by immunoSEQ multiplex PCR; TCRdb stores in-frame clones only, minus some. The sample lists tens of thousands of clones, over 70% seen once, with roughly 12% in the top ten. Between the trimmed V and J ends, which lost 1 base and 6 bases, there was a span of 12 bases. This CDR3 is built from 14 residues. Germline-derived CDR1 and CDR2 are SEHNR and FQNEAQ (reference sequence). Before the COVID-19 pandemic, during about 2011-2018, CD4+ T cells were taken from unexposed donors. CD4+ T cells were isolated from the cells after roughly 11 days of culture. This clone qualifies as medium-sized. The antigen is undetermined.

The receptor was derived from a human donor in good health. The chain carries TRBV7-9 and TRBJ1-2, with D unresolved. Sample: CD4+ T cells from PBMCs, cultured in vitro. DNA of the CDR3: TGTGCCAGCAGCTTAGTAGGGTTCATTGATGGCTACACCTTC. Its translation is CASSLVGFIDGYTF.